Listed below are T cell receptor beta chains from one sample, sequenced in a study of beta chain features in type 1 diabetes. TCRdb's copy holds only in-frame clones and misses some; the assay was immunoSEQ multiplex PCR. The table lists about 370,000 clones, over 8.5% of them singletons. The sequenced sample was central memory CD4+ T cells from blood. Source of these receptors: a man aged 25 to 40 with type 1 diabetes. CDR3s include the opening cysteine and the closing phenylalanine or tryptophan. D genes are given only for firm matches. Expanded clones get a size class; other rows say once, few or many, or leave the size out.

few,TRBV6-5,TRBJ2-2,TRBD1,TGTGCCAGCAGTTACAGGACAGGGGTCGCCGGGGAGCTGTTTTTT,CASSYRTGVAGELFF
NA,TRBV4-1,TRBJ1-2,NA,TGCGCCAGCAGCCAAGTGGAGAACTATGGCTACACCTTC,CASSQVENYGYTF
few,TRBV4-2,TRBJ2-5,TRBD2,TGTGCCAGCAGTCGACTAGCGGGACAAGAGACCCAGTACTTC,CASSRLAGQETQYF
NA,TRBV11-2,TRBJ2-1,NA,TGTGCCAGCAGCCCCCTACGCACCTACAATGAGCAGTTCTTC,CASSPLRTYNEQFF
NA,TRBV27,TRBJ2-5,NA,TGTGCCAGCAGACCCTCGTGGCAGGGCGGGGAGACCCAGTACTTC,CASRPSWQGGETQYF
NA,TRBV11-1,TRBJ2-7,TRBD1,TGTGCCAGCAGCTTACAGACAGGGGTCAACGAGCAGTACTTC,CASSLQTGVNEQYF
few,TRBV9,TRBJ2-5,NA,TGTGCCAGCAGCCCTCGGACAGCCCAAGAGACCCAGTACTTC,CASSPRTAQETQYF
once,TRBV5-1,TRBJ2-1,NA,TGCGCCAGCAGCTTGGGAGGGGGGCAAAGCAATGAGCAGTTCTTC,CASSLGGGQSNEQFF
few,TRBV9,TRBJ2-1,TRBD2,TGTGCCACCGCCTCGGGGACTAGCGGGAGCGATGAGCAGTTCTTC,CATASGTSGSDEQFF
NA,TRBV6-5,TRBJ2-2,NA,TGTGCCATCAGTGAGGGAGCCACCGGGGAGCTGTTTTTT,CAISEGATGELFF
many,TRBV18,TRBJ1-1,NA,TGTGCCAGCTCACCACCGACGGACGCATTCGAAGCTTTCTTT,CASSPPTDAFEAFF
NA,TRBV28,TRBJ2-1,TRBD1,TGTGCCAGCAGTTTACAGGGGGTCGATGAGCAGTTCTTC,CASSLQGVDEQFF
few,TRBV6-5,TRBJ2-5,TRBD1,TGTGCCAGCAGTTACCGCGGGACAGGGGGCGTGGAGACCCAGTACTTC,CASSYRGTGGVETQYF
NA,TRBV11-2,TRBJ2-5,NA,TGTGCCAGCAGCTTTATGGGGGGCTTTCTGGGAGAGACCCAGTACTTC,CASSFMGGFLGETQYF
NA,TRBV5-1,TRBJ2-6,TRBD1,TGCGCCAGCAGCTACAGGGGGCTTAGGGCCAACGTCCTGACTTTC,CASSYRGLRANVLTF
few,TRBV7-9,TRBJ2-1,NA,TGTGCCAGCAGCTTAGCGCAGGTTCTGAGGGGCAATGAGCAGTTCTTC,CASSLAQVLRGNEQFF
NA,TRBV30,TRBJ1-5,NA,TGTGCCTGGAGTGTAGTTGGCGGGCAGCCCCAGCATTTT,CAWSVVGGQPQHF
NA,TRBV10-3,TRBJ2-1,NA,TGTGCCATCAGTGCTCAGGGGCAGGTTGGCAATGAGCAGTTCTTC,CAISAQGQVGNEQFF
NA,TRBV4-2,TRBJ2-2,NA,TGTGCCAGCAGCCCGAGAGAGTACGGGAACCCGAACACCGGGGAGCTGTTTTTT,CASSPREYGNPNTGELFF
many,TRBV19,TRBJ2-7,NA,TGTGCCAGTCGCGACAGGTTGTACGAGCAGTACTTC,CASRDRLYEQYF
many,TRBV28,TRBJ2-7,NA,TGTGCCAGCAGTTTAGGGGGGCAGACCTACGAGCAGTACTTC,CASSLGGQTYEQYF
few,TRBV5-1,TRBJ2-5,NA,TGCGCCAGCAGCTTGGGTCAGGGTTTAGGGGAGACCCAGTACTTC,CASSLGQGLGETQYF
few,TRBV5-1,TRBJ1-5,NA,TGCGCCAGCAGCTTGGGGGACGGATTCAATCAGCCCCAGCATTTT,CASSLGDGFNQPQHF
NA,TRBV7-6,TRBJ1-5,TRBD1,TGTGCCAGCAGCTTAGACAGGGGGGCGGGCAATCAGCCCCAGCATTTT,CASSLDRGAGNQPQHF
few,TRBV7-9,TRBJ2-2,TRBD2,TGTGCCAGCAGCCCCCTAGCGGGGGCCGGGGAGCTGTTTTTT,CASSPLAGAGELFF
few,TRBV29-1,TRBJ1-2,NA,TGCAGCGTTGAAGATCGTGGAGGCTACACCTTC,CSVEDRGGYTF
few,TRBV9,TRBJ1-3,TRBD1,TGTGCCAGCAGCCTCACGGACAGGCGCTCTGGAAACACCATATATTTT,CASSLTDRRSGNTIYF
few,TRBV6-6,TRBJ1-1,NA,TGTGCCAGCTTATACGGGCCCGACGCTGAAGCTTTCTTT,CASLYGPDAEAFF
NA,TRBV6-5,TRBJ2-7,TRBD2,TGTGCCAGCAGTATGAAGACTAGCGGGTTCTACGAGCAGTACTTC,CASSMKTSGFYEQYF
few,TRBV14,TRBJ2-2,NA,TGTGCCAGCAGCCAAGATCGTGGGAGCGGACTGGCGAACACCGGGGAGCTGTTTTTT,CASSQDRGSGLANTGELFF
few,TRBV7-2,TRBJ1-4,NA,TGTGCCAGCAGCTTAAATCCGTATGAAAAACTGTTTTTT,CASSLNPYEKLFF
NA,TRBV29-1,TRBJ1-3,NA,TGCAGCGTCTCAAGCGGGTTTGGCTCTGGAAACACCATATATTTT,CSVSSGFGSGNTIYF
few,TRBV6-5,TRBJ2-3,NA,TGTGCCATCAGATCACAGGGAACGGATACGCAGTATTTT,CAIRSQGTDTQYF
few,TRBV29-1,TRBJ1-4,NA,TGCAGCGTTGCTTCAACTAATGAAAAACTGTTTTTT,CSVASTNEKLFF
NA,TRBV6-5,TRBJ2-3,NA,TGTGCCAGCAGTTACTCGCCGGGCAGTAGGGCAGATACGCAGTATTTT,CASSYSPGSRADTQYF
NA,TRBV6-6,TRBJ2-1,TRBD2,TGTGCCAGCAGTTTAGCGGGAGGGCCCAATGAGCAGTTCTTC,CASSLAGGPNEQFF
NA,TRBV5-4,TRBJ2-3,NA,TGTGCCAGCAATGCGGGGCGGGGAAGCACAGATACGCAGTATTTT,CASNAGRGSTDTQYF
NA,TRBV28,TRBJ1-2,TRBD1,TGTGCCAGCAGGGGACAGGGCGCGGGGCCAGGCTACACCTTC,CASRGQGAGPGYTF
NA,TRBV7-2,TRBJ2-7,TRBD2,TGTGCCAGCAGCTTTGGGACTAGCTCCTACGAGCAGTACTTC,CASSFGTSSYEQYF
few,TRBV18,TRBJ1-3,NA,TGTGCCAGCTCACCCGACTCGGTCGGCCTTGGGTCTGGAAACACCATATATTTT,CASSPDSVGLGSGNTIYF
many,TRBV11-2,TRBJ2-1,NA,TGTGCCAGCAGCTTAGATGGACTCTACAATGAGCAGTTCTTC,CASSLDGLYNEQFF
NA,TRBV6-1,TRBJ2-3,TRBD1,TGTGCCATCAGGGGGATCGGGACAGGGGAAGATACGCAGTATTTT,CAIRGIGTGEDTQYF